This T cell receptor (beta chain) originates from a study of OX40 agonist ivuxolimab in advanced cancers. Whole-study results and caveats: Dosing at 0.1 to 3.0 mg/kg was accompanied by clonal expansion of CD4+ and CD8+ blood T cells by week 6.

The method was immunoSEQ multiplex PCR; TCRdb's version includes in-frame clones alone and lacks a portion of them. The sample shows tens of thousands of clones, around 89% of them seen only once. Concerning this clone: Its specificity is unknown.

V lost 7 bases to trimming and J lost 9 bases; unmatched junction nucleotides: 1. The CDR3 sequence is 12 residues long. Germline V gives CDR1 LNHDA, CDR2 SQIVND (reference sequence). Here the sequenced sample was CD4+ or CD8+ T cells sorted from blood, taken in a trial of the OX40 agonist ivuxolimab. V usage is TRBV19 and J usage is TRBJ2-1; the match to TRBD2 covers 12 bases. This clonotype was sampled from an adult with an advanced solid tumor such as melanoma, head and neck, liver or kidney cancer. The CDR3 protein is CASTSGRAEQFF. CDR3 nucleotides: TGTGCCAGTACTAGCGGGAGGGCTGAGCAGTTCTTC.